This T cell receptor beta chain is from a study of T cells in Graves' hyperthyroidism and ophthalmopathy. RNA transcripts yielded amplified TCR beta CDR3 regions. The TCR CDR3 first-round RT-PCR relied on the HTBI primer set. Via MiXCR, TCRdb re-called the multiplex PCR reads, giving one row per CDR3 protein. The top ten hold about 4% of the sample, which has around 350,000 distinct CDR3 sequences, 15% to 20% seen once. The trim removed 6 bases at V and 1 base at J, leaving 8 bases unmatched. The CDR3 totals 14 residues. Germline V gene lookup returns CDR1 DFQATT and CDR2 SNEGSKA (reference sequence).

The sequence was obtained from a young woman with Graves' hyperthyroidism. The chain combines TRBV20-1 with TRBJ1-1; 7 bases are shared with TRBD1. Sequencing was carried out using blood. The CDR3 region has the DNA TGCAGTGCCCTACAGGGGCCCGCGAACACTGAAGCTTTCTTT. Encoded protein: CSALQGPANTEAFF.